A selection of T cell receptor beta chains follows, all from one sample in a study of shared clonotypes between healthy human individuals. Clones were sequenced by immunoSEQ multiplex PCR, and TCRdb holds only the in-frame ones, with some missing. Among about 450,000 clones, about 80% were seen once, and the ten largest hold 10% to 15%. The sample consisted of PBMCs. All receptors come from a woman aged 40 to 55 in good health. Some clones in this sample may be carry-over from other donors' samples. Each CDR3 is given with its conserved first and last residue. D genes are given only for firm matches. Clone size is shown for a subset of rows, as once, few, many or a class of expanded clone.

abundance: NA
d_gene: NA
v_gene: TRBV7-3
j_gene: TRBJ2-5
CDR3aa: CASSFSKQSTQETQYF
CDR3nt: TGTGCCAGCAGCTTTTCCAAACAGTCCACCCAAGAGACCCAGTACTTC

abundance: NA
d_gene: NA
v_gene: TRBV9
j_gene: TRBJ1-5
CDR3aa: CASSLDGGTNQPQHF
CDR3nt: TGTGCCAGCAGCCTAGACGGAGGGACAAATCAGCCCCAGCATTTT

abundance: NA
d_gene: NA
v_gene: TRBV7-7
j_gene: TRBJ2-3
CDR3aa: CASSIQMGDTQYF
CDR3nt: TGTGCTAGCAGCATACAGATGGGGGATACGCAGTATTTT

abundance: NA
d_gene: TRBD1
v_gene: TRBV10-3
j_gene: TRBJ1-1
CDR3aa: CAISRQGGMNTEAFF
CDR3nt: TGTGCCATCAGTCGCCAGGGGGGCATGAACACTGAAGCTTTCTTT

abundance: few
d_gene: NA
v_gene: TRBV30
j_gene: TRBJ1-5
CDR3aa: CAWSNPGQPQHF
CDR3nt: TGTGCCTGGAGTAACCCGGGTCAGCCCCAGCATTTT

abundance: few
d_gene: NA
v_gene: TRBV5-1
j_gene: TRBJ1-5
CDR3aa: CASSSAQGFQPQHF
CDR3nt: TGCGCCAGCAGCTCAGCCCAGGGATTCCAGCCCCAGCATTTT

abundance: once
d_gene: NA
v_gene: TRBV4-1
j_gene: TRBJ2-2
CDR3aa: CASSQGRGYKAGTSNTGELFF
CDR3nt: TGCGCCAGCAGCCAAGGTCGAGGATACAAGGCAGGGACCTCTAACACCGGGGAGCTGTTTTTT

abundance: once
d_gene: NA
v_gene: TRBV11-2
j_gene: TRBJ2-1
CDR3aa: CASSLGEISSYNEQFF
CDR3nt: TGTGCCAGCAGCTTAGGAGAGATTAGCTCCTACAATGAGCAGTTCTTC

abundance: NA
d_gene: TRBD2
v_gene: TRBV9
j_gene: TRBJ2-5
CDR3aa: CASSVAGSLQREQWGQETQYF
CDR3nt: TGTGCCAGCAGCGTAGCGGGGTCGTTACAGCGGGAACAGTGGGGGCAAGAGACCCAGTACTTC

abundance: NA
d_gene: TRBD2
v_gene: TRBV10-1
j_gene: TRBJ2-7
CDR3aa: CASRGLAGTRSSYEQYF
CDR3nt: TGCGCCAGCCGGGGACTAGCGGGGACTAGGAGCTCCTACGAGCAGTACTTC

abundance: NA
d_gene: NA
v_gene: TRBV6-1
j_gene: TRBJ2-7
CDR3aa: CASSGQTRYGEQYF
CDR3nt: TGTGCCAGCAGTGGACAAACCCGATATGGCGAGCAGTACTTC

abundance: NA
d_gene: NA
v_gene: TRBV30
j_gene: TRBJ2-7
CDR3aa: CAWRGLGQWSYEQYF
CDR3nt: TGTGCCTGGAGGGGGCTGGGCCAGTGGTCCTACGAGCAGTACTTC